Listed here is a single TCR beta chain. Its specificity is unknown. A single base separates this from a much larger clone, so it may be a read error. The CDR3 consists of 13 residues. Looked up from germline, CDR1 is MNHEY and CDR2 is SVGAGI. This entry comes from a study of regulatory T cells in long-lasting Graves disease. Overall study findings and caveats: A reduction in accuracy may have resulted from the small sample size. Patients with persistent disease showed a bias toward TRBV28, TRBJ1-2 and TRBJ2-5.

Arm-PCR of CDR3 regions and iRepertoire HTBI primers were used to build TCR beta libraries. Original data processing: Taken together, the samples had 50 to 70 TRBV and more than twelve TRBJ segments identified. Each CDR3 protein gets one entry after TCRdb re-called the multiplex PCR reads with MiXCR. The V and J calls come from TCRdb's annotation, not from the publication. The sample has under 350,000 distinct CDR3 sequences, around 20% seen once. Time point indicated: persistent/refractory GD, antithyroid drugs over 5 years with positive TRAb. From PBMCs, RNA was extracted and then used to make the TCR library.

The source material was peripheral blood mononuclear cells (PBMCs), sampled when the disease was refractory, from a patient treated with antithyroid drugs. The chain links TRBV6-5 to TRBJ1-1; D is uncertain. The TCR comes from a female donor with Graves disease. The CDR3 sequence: CAGSYGQNTEAFF. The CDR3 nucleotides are TGTGCCGGCAGTTACGGGCAGAACACTGAAGCTTTCTTT.